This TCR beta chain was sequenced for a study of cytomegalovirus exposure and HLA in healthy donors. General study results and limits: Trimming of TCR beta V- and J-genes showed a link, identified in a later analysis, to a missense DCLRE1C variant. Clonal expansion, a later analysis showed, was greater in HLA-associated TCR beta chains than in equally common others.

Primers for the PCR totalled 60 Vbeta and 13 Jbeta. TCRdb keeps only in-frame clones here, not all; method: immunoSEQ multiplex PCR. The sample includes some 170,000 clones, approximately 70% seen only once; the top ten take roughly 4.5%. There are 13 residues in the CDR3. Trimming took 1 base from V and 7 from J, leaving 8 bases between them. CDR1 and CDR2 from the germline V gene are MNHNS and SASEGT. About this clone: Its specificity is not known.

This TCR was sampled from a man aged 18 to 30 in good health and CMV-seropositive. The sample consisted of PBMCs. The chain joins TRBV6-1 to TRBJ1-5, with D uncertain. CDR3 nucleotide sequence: TGTGCCAGCAGTGAAGTTTATACACAGCCCCAGCATTTT. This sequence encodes CASSEVYTQPQHF.